This section outlines one T cell receptor (beta chain) sequence together with its context. Antigen specificity is unknown. This record comes from a study of cytomegalovirus exposure and HLA in healthy donors. As for the study in general: HLA-typed donors were the source of some 80 million unique TCRs, which an early data release held.

This CDR3 has 14 residues. Per the germline V gene, CDR1 is ENHRY and CDR2 is SYGVKD. The ends were cut back, 2 bases at V and 5 bases at J, with 13 bases in the middle. Study-level findings and limits: Reportedly, TCR beta sequences accurately predicted HLA-A and HLA-B alleles in most subjects.

PCR involved 60 Vbeta and 13 Jbeta primers. Some clones are missing from TCRdb's copy, which holds only in-frame ones; the method was immunoSEQ multiplex PCR. The sample totals 150,000 or so clones. The sequencing sample was made of PBMCs. This chain connects TRBV10-3 to TRBJ2-7; TRBD2 is a possible D gene (6 bases). The clonotype originates from a woman between 50 and 59 years old in good health and CMV-seronegative. CDR3 sequence reads: CAISEHGGQNEQYF. The CDR3 bases are TGTGCCATCAGTGAGCACGGAGGGCAAAACGAGCAGTACTTC.